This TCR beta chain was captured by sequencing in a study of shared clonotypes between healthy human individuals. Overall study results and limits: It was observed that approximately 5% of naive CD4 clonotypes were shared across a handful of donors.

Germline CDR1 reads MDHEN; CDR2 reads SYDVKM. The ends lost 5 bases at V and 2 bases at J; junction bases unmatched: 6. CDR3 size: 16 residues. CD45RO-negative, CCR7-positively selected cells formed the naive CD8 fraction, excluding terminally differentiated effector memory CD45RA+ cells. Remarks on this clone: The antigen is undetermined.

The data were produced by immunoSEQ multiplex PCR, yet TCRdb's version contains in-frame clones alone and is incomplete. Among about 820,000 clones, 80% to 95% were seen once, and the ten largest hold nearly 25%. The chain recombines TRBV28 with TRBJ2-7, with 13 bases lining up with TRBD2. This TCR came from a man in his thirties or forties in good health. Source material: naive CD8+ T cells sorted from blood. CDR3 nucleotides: TGTGCCAGCAGTGAGACCGGGACTAGCGGGGCCTACGAGCAGTACTTC. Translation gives CASSETGTSGAYEQYF.